This T cell receptor (beta chain) was obtained from a study of T cell changes during pregnancy in multiple sclerosis. TCRdb's copy holds only in-frame clones and misses some; the assay was immunoSEQ multiplex PCR. The profile shows about 55,000 clones, roughly 93% of them singletons. The V end lost 2 bases, the J end lost 0 bases, and 11 bases lay between the germline ends. The length of the CDR3 is 15 residues. From germline, CDR1 is MNHEY and CDR2 SMNVEV (reference sequence). This specimen was CD8+ T cells from peripheral blood mononuclear cells, taken in the second trimester of pregnancy. This receptor was taken from a female donor with multiple sclerosis, enrolled in a pregnancy study. The V call is TRBV27, the J call TRBJ2-7, with D possibly being TRBD1 (5 bases). CDR3 loop: CASSLKGRNSYEQYF. CDR3 DNA sequence: TGTGCCAGCAGTTTAAAGGGGCGAAACTCCTACGAGCAGTACTTC.